This T cell receptor beta chain stems from a study of blood T cell repertoires in COVID-19. Overall study context: Some COVID-19 samples were acute and others convalescent; all came from the United States, Italy and Spain. In each case, the material was cDNA or gDNA derived from T cells, B-cell-depleted T cells, or PBMCs.

J gave up 1 base and V 5 bases, and 7 bases lay outside the gene matches. The germline V gene has CDR1 MNHEY and CDR2 SVGAGI. This CDR3 is built from 15 residues. Under the authors' procedure: Amplification of reference gene primers provided the estimated nucleated cell counts. Profiling relied on immunoSEQ multiplex PCR, and the TCRdb table lists in-frame clones only, not all of them. V, J and clone size are taken as reported in that table, and D and trimming were inferred from the DNA itself. The table shows 200,000 to 250,000 clones, with around 86% occurring only once. Sequencing was done on a sample of peripheral blood. The clonotype was recovered from a woman aged 25 to 39 who had recovered from COVID-19. The chain recombines TRBV6-5 with TRBJ2-7; TRBD1 aligns across 8 bases. The CDR3 nucleotides read TGTGCCAGCAGTAAACGGACAGGGAGTTCCTACGAGCAGTACTTC. Translating gives CASSKRTGSSYEQYF.